A single T cell receptor (beta chain) is shown here with its context. A read error may produce the germline difference seen at one junction end. The data derive from a study of tumor and adjacent non-tumor tissue in lung cancer. Study information: The cohort had 12 adenocarcinoma, a couple of squamous cell and 1 small cell patients. Aged about 30 to 76 years, patients included roughly ten men and five or six women with stage I to III disease.

The template was RNA from unsorted bulk tissue. Chemotherapy-naive patients with new lung cancer underwent thoracic surgery in China, August–November 2014. A modified ARM-PCR protocol with three rounds of nested PCR amplified TCRbeta. TCRdb passed the multiplex PCR reads through MiXCR, listing each CDR3 protein once. Among tens of thousands of distinct CDR3 sequences, around 77% were seen once, and the ten largest hold about an eighth. CDR1 and CDR2 from the germline V gene are SGHAT and FQNNGV. CDR3 length: 14 residues. This clonotype originated in a woman aged 50 to 60 with non-small cell lung cancer. The chain links TRBV11-2 to TRBJ2-3; no definite D call. The sequenced material came from lung tumor tissue. The chain's CDR3 is CASSLDLVEDTRHF. In DNA form, the CDR3 reads TGTGCCAGCAGCTTAGATCTGGTAGAAGATACGCGGCATTTT.